One T cell receptor (beta chain) is described in this entry. Its matching antigen is unknown. The sample is drawn from a study of cytomegalovirus exposure and HLA in healthy donors. CDR1 is SGHNT, CDR2 YYREEE, per germline (reference sequence). This CDR3 spans 12 amino acids. Trimming cost V 1 base and J 4 bases, with 5 bases left between them. The PCR was carried out with 60 Vbeta primers and 13 Jbeta primers. Assay used: immunoSEQ multiplex PCR; TCRdb lists only in-frame clones, some missing. The data contain approximately 150,000 clones, roughly 80% of them singletons. Findings and caveats of the study: Among TCR beta chains of equal frequency, HLA-associated ones were more clonally expanded in a later analysis. A later analysis found common viral pathogens apparently linked to several of the most significant clusters.

This clonotype was obtained from a woman aged 40 to 49 in good health and CMV-seropositive. The rearrangement uses TRBV5-4 and TRBJ2-5; D gene uncertain. The sample taken for sequencing was PBMCs. The CDR3 is CASSLFGETQYF. The CDR3 DNA reads as TGTGCCAGCAGCTTGTTCGGAGAGACCCAGTACTTC. The full variable domain, completed using reference TRBV5-4 and TRBJ2-5, is ETGVTQSPTHLIKTRGQQVTLRCSSQSGHNTVSWYQQALGQGPQFIFQYYREEENGRGNFPPRFSGLQFPNYSSELNVNALELDDSALYLCASSLFGETQYFGPGTRLLVL.